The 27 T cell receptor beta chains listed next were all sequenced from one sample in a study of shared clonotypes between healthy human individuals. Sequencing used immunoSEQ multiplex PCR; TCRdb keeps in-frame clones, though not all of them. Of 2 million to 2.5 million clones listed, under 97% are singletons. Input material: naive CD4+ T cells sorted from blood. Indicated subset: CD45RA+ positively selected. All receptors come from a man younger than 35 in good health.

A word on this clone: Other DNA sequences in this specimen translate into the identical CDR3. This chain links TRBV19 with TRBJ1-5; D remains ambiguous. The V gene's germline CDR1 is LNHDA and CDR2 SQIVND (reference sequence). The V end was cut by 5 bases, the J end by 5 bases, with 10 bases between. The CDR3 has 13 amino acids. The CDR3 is CASSPRRDQPQHF. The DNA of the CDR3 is TGTGCCAGTAGTCCCCGCCGCGATCAGCCCCAGCATTTT.

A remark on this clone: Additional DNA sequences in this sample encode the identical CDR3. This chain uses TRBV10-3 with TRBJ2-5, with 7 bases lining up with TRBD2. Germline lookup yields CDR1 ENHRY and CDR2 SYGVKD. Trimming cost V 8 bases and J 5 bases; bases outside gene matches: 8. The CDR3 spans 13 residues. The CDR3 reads CAISERGRETQYF. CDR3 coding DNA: TGTGCCATCTCTGAGCGGGGACGGGAGACCCAGTACTTC.

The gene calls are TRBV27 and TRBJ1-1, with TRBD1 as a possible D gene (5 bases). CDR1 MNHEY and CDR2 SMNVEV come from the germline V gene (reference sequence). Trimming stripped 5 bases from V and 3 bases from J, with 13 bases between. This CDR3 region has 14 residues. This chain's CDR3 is CASSPRRGHTEAFF. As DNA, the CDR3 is TGTGCCAGCAGTCCCCGGAGGGGCCACACTGAAGCTTTCTTT.

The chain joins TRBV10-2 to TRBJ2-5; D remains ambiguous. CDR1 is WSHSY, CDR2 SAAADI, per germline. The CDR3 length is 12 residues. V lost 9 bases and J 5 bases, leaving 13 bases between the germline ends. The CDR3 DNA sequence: TGCGCCAGGACCGGAGTTCCTGAGACCCAGTACTTC. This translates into CARTGVPETQYF.

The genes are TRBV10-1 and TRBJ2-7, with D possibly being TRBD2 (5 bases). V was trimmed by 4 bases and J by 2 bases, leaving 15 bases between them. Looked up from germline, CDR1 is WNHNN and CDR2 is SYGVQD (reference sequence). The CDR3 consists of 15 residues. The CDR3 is CASSAGIGDPYEQYF. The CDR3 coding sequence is TGCGCCAGCAGTGCGGGAATTGGGGATCCCTACGAGCAGTACTTC.

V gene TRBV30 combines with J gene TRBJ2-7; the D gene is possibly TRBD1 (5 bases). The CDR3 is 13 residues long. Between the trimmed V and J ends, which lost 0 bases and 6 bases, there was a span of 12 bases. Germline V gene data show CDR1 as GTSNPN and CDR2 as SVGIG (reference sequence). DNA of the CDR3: TGTGCCTGGAGTGTACAGGTCTTAGGCGAGCAGTACTTC. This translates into CAWSVQVLGEQYF.

CDR3 in DNA: TGCGCCAGCAGATGGGGGACCCAAGAGACCCAGTACTTC. Residues: CASRWGTQETQYF. This sequence joins TRBV5-1 and TRBJ2-5; D tentatively fits TRBD1 or TRBD2 (5 bases each). Germline loops: CDR1 SGHRS, CDR2 YFSETQ. The CDR3 consists of 13 residues. V was trimmed by 5 bases and J by 1 base, leaving 9 bases between them.

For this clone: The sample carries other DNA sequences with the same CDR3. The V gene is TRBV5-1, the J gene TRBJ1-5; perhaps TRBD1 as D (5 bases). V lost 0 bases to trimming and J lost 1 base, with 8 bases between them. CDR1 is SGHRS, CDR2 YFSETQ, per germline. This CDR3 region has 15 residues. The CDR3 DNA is TGCGCCAGCAGCTTGGGAGGGGACAGCAATCAGCCCCAGCATTTT. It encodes CASSLGGDSNQPQHF.

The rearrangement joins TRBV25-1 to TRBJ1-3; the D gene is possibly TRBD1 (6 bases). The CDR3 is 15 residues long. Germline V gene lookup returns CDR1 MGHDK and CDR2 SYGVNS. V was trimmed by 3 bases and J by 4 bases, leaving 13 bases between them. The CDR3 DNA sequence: TGTGCCAGCAGTGATTTGAGGGGGATCGGAAACACCATATATTTT. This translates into CASSDLRGIGNTIYF.

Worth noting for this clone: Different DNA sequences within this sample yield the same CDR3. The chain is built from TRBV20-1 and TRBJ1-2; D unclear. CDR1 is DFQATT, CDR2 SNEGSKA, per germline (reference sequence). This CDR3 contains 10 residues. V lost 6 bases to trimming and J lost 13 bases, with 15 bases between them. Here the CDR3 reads CSARREGLTF. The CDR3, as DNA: TGCAGTGCCAGGAGGGAAGGGCTCACCTTC.

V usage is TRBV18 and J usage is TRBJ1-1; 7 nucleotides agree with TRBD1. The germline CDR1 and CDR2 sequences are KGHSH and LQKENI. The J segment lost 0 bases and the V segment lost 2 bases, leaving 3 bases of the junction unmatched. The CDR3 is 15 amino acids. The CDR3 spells CASSPGTAMNTEAFF. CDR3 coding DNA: TGTGCCAGCTCACCAGGGACAGCGATGAACACTGAAGCTTTCTTT.

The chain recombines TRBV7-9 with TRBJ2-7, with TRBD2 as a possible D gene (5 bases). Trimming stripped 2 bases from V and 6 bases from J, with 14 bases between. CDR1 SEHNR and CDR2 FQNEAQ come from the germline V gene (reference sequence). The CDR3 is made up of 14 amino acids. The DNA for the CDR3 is TGTGCCAGCAGCTTATCCGCGGGTACGGGCGAGCAGTACTTC. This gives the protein CASSLSAGTGEQYF.

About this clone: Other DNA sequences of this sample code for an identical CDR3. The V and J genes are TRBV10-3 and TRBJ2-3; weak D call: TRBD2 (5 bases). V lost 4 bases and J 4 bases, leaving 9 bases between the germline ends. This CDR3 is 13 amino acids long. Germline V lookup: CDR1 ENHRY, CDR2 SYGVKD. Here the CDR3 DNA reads TGTGCCATCAGTGGAGGAGGATCAGATACGCAGTATTTT. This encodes CAISGGGSDTQYF.

CDR3 in amino acids: CASSTPGQKLETQYF. The CDR3 bases are TGTGCCAGTAGTACCCCGGGACAGAAATTAGAGACCCAGTACTTC. V and J are TRBV19 and TRBJ2-5; TRBD1 matches 7 bases. V was pared by 4 bases and J by 4 bases, with 9 bases of the junction left unmatched. Germline-derived CDR1 and CDR2 are LNHDA and SQIVND (reference sequence). This CDR3 has 15 residues.

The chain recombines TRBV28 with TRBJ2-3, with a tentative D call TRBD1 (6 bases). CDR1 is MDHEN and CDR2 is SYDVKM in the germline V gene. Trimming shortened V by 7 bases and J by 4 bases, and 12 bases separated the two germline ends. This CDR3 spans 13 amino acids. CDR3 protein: CASKQGPADTQYF. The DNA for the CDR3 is TGTGCCAGCAAACAGGGTCCCGCAGATACGCAGTATTTT.

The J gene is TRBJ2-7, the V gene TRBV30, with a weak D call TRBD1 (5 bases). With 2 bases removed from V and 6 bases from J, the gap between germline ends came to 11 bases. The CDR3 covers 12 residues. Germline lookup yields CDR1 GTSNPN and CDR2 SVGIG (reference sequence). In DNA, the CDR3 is TGTGCCTGGAGTTTGACAGAAGTCGAGCAGTACTTC. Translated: CAWSLTEVEQYF. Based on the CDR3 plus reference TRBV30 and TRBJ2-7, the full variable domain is SQTIHQWPATLVQPVGSPLSLECTVEGTSNPNLYWYRQAAGRGLQLLFYSVGIGQISSEVPQNLSASRPQDRQFILSSKKLLLSDSGFYLCAWSLTEVEQYFGPGTRLTVT.

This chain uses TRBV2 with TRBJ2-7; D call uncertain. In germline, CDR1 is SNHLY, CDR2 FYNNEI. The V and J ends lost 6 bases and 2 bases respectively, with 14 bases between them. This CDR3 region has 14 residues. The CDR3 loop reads CASSEVGSPYEQYF. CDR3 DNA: TGTGCCAGCAGCGAGGTTGGCAGCCCCTACGAGCAGTACTTC. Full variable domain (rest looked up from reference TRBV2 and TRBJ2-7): EPEVTQTPSHQVTQMGQEVILRCVPISNHLYFYWYRQILGQKVEFLVSFYNNEISEKSEIFDDQFSVERPDGSNFTLKIRSTKLEDSAMYFCASSEVGSPYEQYFGPGTRLTVT.

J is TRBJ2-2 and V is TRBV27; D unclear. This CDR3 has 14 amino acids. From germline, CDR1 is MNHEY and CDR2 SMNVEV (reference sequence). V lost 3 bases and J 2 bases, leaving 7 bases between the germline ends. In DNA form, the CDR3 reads TGTGCCAGCAGTTTGGTGGGAAACACCGGGGAGCTGTTTTTT. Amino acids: CASSLVGNTGELFF.

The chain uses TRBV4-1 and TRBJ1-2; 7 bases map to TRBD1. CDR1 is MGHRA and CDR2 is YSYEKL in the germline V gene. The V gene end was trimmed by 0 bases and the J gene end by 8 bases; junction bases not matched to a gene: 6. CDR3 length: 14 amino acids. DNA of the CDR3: TGCGCCAGCAGCCAAGATCCAACAGGGGAGGGCTACACCTTC. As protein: CASSQDPTGEGYTF.

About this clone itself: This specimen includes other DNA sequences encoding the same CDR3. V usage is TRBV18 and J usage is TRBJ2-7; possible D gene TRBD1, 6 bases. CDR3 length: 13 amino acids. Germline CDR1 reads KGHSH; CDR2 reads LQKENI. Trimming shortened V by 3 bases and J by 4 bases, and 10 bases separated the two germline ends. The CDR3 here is CASSPLQGYEQYF. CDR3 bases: TGTGCCAGCTCACCTCTACAGGGTTACGAGCAGTACTTC.

This CDR3 reads CASSPRSGGAGELFF. The CDR3 DNA reads as TGTGCCAGCTCACCACGGTCGGGTGGCGCCGGGGAGCTGTTTTTT. The chain has TRBV18 and TRBJ2-2; the D is unclear. CDR1 and CDR2 from the germline V gene are KGHSH and LQKENI. This CDR3 spans 15 amino acids. V was pared by 1 base and J by 6 bases, with 12 bases between.

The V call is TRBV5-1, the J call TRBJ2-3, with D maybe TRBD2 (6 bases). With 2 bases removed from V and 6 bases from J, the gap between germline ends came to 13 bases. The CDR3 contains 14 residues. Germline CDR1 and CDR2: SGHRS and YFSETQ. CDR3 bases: TGCGCCAGCAGCTTTTCGGGGGAAGTTGATACGCAGTATTTT. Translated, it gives CASSFSGEVDTQYF.

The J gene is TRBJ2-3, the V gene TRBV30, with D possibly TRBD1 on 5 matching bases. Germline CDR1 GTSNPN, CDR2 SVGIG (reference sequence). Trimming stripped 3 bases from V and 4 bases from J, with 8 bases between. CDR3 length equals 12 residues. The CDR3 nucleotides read TGTGCCTGGAGGGCAGGGTCAGATACGCAGTATTTT. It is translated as CAWRAGSDTQYF.

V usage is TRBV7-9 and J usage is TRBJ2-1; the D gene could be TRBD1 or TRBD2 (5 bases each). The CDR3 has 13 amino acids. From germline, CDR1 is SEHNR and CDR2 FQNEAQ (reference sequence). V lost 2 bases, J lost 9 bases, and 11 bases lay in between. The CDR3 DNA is TGTGCCAGCAGCTTATTCGGGGCTAGTGAGCAGTTCTTC. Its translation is CASSLFGASEQFF.

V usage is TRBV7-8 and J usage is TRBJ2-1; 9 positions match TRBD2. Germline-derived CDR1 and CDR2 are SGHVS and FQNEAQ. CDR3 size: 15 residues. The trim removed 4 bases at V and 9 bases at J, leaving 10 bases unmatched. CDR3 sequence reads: CASSSSLAGESEQFF. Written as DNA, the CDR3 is TGTGCCAGCAGCTCGTCCTTAGCGGGAGAAAGTGAGCAGTTCTTC.

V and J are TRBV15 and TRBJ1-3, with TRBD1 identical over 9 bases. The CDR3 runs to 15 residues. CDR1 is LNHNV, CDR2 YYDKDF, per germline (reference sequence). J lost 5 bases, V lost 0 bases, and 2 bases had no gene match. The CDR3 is CATSREGTGRNTIYF. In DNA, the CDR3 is TGTGCCACCAGCAGAGAAGGGACAGGGCGAAACACCATATATTTT.

CDR3 nucleotide sequence: TGTGCCAGCAGGGAGGCGGGAGGTCCCCTCTCCTACGAGCAGTACTTC. The encoded protein is CASREAGGPLSYEQYF. V usage is TRBV25-1 and J usage is TRBJ2-7; 8 nucleotides line up with TRBD2. Germline values: CDR1 MGHDK, CDR2 SYGVNS. This CDR3 contains 16 residues. The J segment lost 0 bases and the V segment lost 6 bases, leaving 10 bases of the junction unmatched.